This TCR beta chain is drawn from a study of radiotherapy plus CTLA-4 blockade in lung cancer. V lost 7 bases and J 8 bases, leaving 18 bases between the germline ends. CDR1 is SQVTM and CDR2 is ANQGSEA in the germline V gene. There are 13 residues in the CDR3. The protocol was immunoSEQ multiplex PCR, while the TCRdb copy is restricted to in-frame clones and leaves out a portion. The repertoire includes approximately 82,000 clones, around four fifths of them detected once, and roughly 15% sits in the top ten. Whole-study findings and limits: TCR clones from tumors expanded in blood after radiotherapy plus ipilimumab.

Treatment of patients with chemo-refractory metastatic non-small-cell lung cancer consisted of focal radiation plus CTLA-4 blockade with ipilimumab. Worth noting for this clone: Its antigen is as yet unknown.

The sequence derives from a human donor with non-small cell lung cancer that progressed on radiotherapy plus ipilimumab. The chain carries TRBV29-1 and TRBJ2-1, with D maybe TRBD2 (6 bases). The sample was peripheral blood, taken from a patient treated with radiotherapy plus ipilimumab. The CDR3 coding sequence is TGCAGCGCTTCGGGGACTTTGGGGCATGAGCAGTTCTTC. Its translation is CSASGTLGHEQFF.